This entry features one TCR beta chain sequence. What it binds is not known. The CDR3 is 12 residues long. The germline V gene encodes CDR1 SGHRS and CDR2 YFSETQ. The trim removed 7 bases at V and 3 bases at J, leaving 2 bases unmatched. The sample is drawn from a study of cytomegalovirus exposure and HLA in healthy donors. PCR amplification relied on 60 Vbeta primers (plus 13 Jbeta primers). Profiling relied on immunoSEQ multiplex PCR, and the TCRdb table lists in-frame clones only, not all of them. This sample has 95,000 to 100,000 clones, with about 77% found just once. Findings and limits, study-wide: Researchers left out some V segments, among them TRBV6-2 and TRBV6-3, as indistinguishable. In a later analysis, HLA-associated beta chains showed higher expansion and lower generation probabilities than comparable chains.

This TCR was sampled from a man aged 35 to 55 in good health and CMV-seronegative. Sequencing was performed on PBMCs. The chain carries TRBV5-1 and TRBJ2-7; 9 positions agree with TRBD1. In DNA form, the CDR3 reads TGCGCCAGCGGGACAGGGCTCTACGAGCAGTACTTC. Its translation: CASGTGLYEQYF.